This entry features one T cell receptor (beta chain) sequence. The antigen is unknown. In the authors' workflow: Building a distant-metastasis classifier for papillary thyroid cancer drew on CDR3 differences across clinicopathological groups. From the PCR reads, TCRdb re-called clones with MiXCR. It is TCRdb's table, rather than the study itself, that gives the V and J calls and clone size. The data hold about 16,000 clones, with roughly 29% observed a single time. The data were obtained in a study of metastatic and nonmetastatic thyroid tumors. Overall study context: Where malignant and benign thyroid patients were concerned, repertoires were compared across blood and tumor or nodule tissue.

Study outcomes and limitations: A significant increase in TCR beta diversity was reportedly seen in malignant thyroid tumors relative to benign nodules, in blood and tumor.

Germline CDR1 is MGHRA and CDR2 is YSYEKL. The V gene end was trimmed by 1 base and the J gene end by 3 bases; junction bases not matched to a gene: 5. The CDR3 length is 15 residues. Thyroid surgery took place with no prior treatment in any patient. This sequence joins TRBV4-1 and TRBJ2-7, with 8 bases fitting TRBD1. The receptor's source is a male donor with papillary thyroid cancer or a benign thyroid nodule (not recorded which). Some clones in this sample may be carry-over from other donors' samples. The sequencing input was tumor tissue. This CDR3 reads CASSQGGQALYEQYF. The CDR3 DNA follows: TGCGCCAGCAGCCAAGGGGGACAGGCTCTCTACGAGCAGTACTTC.